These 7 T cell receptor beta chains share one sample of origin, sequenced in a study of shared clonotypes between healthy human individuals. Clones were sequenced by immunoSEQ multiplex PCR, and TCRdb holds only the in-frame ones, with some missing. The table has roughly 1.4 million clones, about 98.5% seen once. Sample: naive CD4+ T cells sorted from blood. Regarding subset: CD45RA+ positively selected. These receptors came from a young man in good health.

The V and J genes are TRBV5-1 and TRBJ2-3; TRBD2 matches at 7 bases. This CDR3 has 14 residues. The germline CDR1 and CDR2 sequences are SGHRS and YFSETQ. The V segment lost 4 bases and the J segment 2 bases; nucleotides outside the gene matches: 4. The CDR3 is CASSIGLVTDTQYF. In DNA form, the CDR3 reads TGCGCCAGCAGCATAGGACTAGTCACAGATACGCAGTATTTT. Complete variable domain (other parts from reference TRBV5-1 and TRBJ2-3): KAGVTQTPRYLIKTRGQQVTLSCSPISGHRSVSWYQQTPGQGLQFLFEYFSETQRNKGNFPGRFSGRQFSNSRSEMNVSTLELGDSALYLCASSIGLVTDTQYFGPGTRLTVL.

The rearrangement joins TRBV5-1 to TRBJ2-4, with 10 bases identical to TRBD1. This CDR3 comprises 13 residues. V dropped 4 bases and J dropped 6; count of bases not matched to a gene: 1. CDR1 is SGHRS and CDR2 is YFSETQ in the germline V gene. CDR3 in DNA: TGCGCCAGCAGCCGGACAGGGGGAAACATTCAGTACTTC. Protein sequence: CASSRTGGNIQYF.

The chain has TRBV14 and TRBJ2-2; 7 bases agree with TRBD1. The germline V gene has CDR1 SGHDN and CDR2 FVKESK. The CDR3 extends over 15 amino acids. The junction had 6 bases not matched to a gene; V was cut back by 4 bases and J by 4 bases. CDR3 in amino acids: CASSLGQLFTGELFF. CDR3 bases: TGTGCCAGCAGCCTGGGACAGTTATTCACCGGGGAGCTGTTTTTT.

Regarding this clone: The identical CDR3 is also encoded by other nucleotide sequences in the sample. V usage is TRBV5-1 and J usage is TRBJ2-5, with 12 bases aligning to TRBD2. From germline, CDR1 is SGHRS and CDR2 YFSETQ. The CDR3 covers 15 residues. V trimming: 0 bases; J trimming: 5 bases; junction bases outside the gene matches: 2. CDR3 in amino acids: CASSLALAGGETQYF. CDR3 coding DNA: TGCGCCAGCAGCTTGGCCCTAGCGGGAGGGGAGACCCAGTACTTC.

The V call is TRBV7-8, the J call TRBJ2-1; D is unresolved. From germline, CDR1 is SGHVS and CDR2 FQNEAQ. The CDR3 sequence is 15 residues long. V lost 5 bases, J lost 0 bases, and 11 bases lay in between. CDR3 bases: TGTGCCAGCAGCGCGACATGGGGCTCCTACAATGAGCAGTTCTTC. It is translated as CASSATWGSYNEQFF.

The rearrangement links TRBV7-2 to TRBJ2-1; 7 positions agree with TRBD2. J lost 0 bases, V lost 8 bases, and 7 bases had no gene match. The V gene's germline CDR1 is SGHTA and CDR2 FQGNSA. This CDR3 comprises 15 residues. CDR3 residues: CASLVERDSYNEQFF. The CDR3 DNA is TGTGCCAGCTTGGTGGAGCGGGACTCCTACAATGAGCAGTTCTTC.

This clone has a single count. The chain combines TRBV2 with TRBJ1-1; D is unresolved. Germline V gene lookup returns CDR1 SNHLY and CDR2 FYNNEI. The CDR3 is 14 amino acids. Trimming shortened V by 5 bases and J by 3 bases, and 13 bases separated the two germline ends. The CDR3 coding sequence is TGTGCCAGCAGTCCCGAGGGCGTGTACACTGAAGCTTTCTTT. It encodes CASSPEGVYTEAFF.